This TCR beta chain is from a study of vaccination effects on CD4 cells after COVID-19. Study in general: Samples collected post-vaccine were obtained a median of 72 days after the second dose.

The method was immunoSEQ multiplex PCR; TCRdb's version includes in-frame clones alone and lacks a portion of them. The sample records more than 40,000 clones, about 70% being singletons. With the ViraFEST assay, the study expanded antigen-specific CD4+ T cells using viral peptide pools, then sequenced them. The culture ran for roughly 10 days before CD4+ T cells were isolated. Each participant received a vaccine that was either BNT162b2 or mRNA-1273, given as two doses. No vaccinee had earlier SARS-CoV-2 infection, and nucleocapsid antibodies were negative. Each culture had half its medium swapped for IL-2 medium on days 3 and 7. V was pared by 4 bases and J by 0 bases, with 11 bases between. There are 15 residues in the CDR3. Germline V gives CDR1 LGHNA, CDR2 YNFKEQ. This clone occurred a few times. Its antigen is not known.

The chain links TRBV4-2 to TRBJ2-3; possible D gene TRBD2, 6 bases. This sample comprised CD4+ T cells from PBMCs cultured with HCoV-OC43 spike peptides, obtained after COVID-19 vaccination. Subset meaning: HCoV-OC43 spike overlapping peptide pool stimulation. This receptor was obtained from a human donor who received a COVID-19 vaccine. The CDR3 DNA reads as TGTGCCAGCAGCCCCGGACTATCAAGCACAGATACGCAGTATTTT. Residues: CASSPGLSSTDTQYF.